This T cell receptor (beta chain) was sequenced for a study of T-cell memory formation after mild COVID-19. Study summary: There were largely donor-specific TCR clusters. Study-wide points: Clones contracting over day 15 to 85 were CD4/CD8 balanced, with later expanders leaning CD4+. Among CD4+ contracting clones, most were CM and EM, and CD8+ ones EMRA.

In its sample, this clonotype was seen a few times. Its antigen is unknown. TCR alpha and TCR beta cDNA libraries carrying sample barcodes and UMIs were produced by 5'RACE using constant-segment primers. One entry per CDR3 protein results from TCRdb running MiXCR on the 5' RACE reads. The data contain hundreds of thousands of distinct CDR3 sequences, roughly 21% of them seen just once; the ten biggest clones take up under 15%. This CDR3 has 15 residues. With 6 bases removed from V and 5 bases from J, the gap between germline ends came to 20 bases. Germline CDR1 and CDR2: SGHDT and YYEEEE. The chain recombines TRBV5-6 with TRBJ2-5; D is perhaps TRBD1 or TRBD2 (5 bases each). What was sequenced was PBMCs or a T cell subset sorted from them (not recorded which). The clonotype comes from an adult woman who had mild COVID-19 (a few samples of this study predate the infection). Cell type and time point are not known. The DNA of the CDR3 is TGTGCCAGCATAAGTACGGGGCACCTGGCGGAGACCCAGTACTTC. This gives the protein CASISTGHLAETQYF.